These T cell receptor beta chains were read from a single sample in a study of blood T cell repertoires in COVID-19. The repertoire was sequenced with immunoSEQ multiplex PCR; TCRdb's copy has only in-frame clones and lacks some. The table has hundreds of thousands of clones, 82% seen once; the top ten hold 3% to 4%. What was sequenced was PBMCs or T cells enriched from blood (not recorded which). These receptors all come from a woman in her fifties or sixties who had recovered from COVID-19. The CDR3 runs from the conserved cysteine through the conserved F or W.

v_call | cdr3_length | cdr3_aa
TRBV7-2 | 16 | CASSSGQGALGTEAFF
TRBV4-2 | 16 | CASSQEAGLPIYEQYF
TRBV10-3 | 14 | CAISEPDRASEQFF
TRBV25-1 | 12 | CASSEDSPSAFF
TRBV6-6 | 14 | CASSYSGGTGELFF
TRBV18 | 14 | CASSLTGLSYGYTF
TRBV5-6 | 15 | CASSFWEGRGETQYF
TRBV2 | 15 | CASSEAAGALDGYTF
TRBV7-2 | 14 | CASSTRQGAYEQYF
TRBV19 | 15 | CASSHKGQGNTEAFF
TRBV18 | 16 | CASSPQTEVSNYGYTF
TRBV5-4 | 12 | CASSFAQGGYTF
TRBV7-9 | 13 | CASSLVDYTEAFF
TRBV5-1 | 15 | CASRTGTGVVNEQFF
TRBV2 | 15 | CASSEERGAGETQYF
TRBV5-1 | 14 | CASSGQNSGNTIYF
TRBV13 | 13 | CASSGGTGSEAFF
TRBV19 | 14 | CASGHRDSNEKLFF
TRBV2 | 13 | CASSDVAQETQYF
TRBV10-2 | 13 | CASSDSGKIEAFF
TRBV4-3 | 17 | CASSPLAGQGDTGELFF
TRBV5-4 | 15 | CASSSSGTDTYEQYF
TRBV5-1 | 15 | CASSPRTGSPSEQYF
TRBV6-5 | 15 | CASSLTENSNQPQHF
TRBV12-2 | 18 | CASRLADRAFPLKEKLFF
TRBV6-1 | 12 | CASSEPTYEQYF
TRBV5-1 | 13 | CASSLRQGYEQYF
TRBV28 | 16 | CASRTSGDRTNYGYTF
TRBV4-3 | 15 | CASSQDRRVHNEQFF
TRBV7-3 | 14 | CASSLGPEDTEAFF
TRBV9 | 14 | CASSLRQGSVGYTF
TRBV6-1 | 18 | CASSARTSGGASTGELFF
TRBV4-1 | 15 | CASSQEGQFNSPLHF
TRBV6-1 | 18 | CASSGRLAGGIQYNEQFF
TRBV11-2 | 15 | CASSLDGVGAGEQFF
TRBV3-1/TRBV3-2 | 12 | CASSQDNSKLYF
TRBV5-1 | 14 | CASSPGTGGSPLHF
TRBV7-2 | 15 | CASRARLAGVNTQYF
TRBV2 | 12 | CASRRDREGYTF
TRBV9 | 16 | CASSAHSTGEGQPQHF
TRBV5-6 | 13 | CASSATGGSPLHF
TRBV9 | 15 | CASSANSGGWDEQYF
TRBV2 | 14 | CASGGAGRGTEAFF
TRBV3-1/TRBV3-2 | 18 | CASSQDWTGVFTNEKLFF
TRBV7-8 | 17 | CASSHGGGQTLNYGYTF
TRBV5-1 | 15 | CASSYRLAAPYEQYF
TRBV2 | 16 | CASSVSESTNTGELFF